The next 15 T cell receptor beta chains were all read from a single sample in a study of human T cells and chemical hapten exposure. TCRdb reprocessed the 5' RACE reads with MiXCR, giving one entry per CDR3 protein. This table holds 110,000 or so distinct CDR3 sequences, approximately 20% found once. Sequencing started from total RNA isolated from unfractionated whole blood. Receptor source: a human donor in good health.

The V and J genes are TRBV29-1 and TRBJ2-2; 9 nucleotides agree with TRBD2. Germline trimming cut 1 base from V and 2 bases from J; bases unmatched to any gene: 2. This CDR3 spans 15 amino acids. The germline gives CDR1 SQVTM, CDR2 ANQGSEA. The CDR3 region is CSVEGLAVNTGELFF. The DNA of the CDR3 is TGCAGCGTTGAAGGACTAGCGGTCAACACCGGGGAGCTGTTTTTT.

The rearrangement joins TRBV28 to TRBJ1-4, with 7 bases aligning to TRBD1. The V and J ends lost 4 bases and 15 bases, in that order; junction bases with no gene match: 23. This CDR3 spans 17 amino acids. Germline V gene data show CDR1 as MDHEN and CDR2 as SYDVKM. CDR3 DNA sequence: TGTGCCAGCAGTTCCCGGGAGGGGGCGATAGCAAGAGCGTCCGTGTTTTTT. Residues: CASSSREGAIARASVFF.

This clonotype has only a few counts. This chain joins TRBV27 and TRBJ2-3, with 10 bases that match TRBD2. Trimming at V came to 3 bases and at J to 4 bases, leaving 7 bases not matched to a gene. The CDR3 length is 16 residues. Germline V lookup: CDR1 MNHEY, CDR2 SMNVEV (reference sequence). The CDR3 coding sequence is TGTGCCAGCAGTTTCTGGGCTAGCGGGAGTTCAGATACGCAGTATTTT. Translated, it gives CASSFWASGSSDTQYF.

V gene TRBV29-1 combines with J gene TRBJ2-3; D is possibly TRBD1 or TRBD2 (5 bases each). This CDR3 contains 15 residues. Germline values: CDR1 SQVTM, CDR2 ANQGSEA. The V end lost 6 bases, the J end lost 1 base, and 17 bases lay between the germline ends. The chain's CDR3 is CSVGRRGAGTDTQYF. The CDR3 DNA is TGCAGCGTGGGCCGTAGGGGAGCCGGCACAGATACGCAGTATTTT.

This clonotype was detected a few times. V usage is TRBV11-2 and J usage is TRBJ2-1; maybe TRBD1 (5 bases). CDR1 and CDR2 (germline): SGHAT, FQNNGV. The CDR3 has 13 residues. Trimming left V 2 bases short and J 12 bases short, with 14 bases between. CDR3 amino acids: CASSLSGPVGQFF. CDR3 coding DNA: TGTGCCAGCAGCTTATCAGGGCCAGTAGGGCAGTTCTTC.

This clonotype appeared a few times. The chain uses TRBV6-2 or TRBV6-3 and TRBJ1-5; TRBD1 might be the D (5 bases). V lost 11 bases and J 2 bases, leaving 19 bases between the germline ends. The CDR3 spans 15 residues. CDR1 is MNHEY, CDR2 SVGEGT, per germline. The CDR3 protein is CACRPQGSGNQPQHF. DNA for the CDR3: TGTGCCTGCCGACCTCAGGGATCCGGCAATCAGCCCCAGCATTTT.

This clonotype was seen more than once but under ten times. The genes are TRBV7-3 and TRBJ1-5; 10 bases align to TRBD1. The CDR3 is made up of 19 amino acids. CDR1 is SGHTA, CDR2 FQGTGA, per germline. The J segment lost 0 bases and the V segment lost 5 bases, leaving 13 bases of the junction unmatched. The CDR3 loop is CASSTRTGGFLYSNQPQHF. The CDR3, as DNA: TGTGCCAGCAGCACCCGGACAGGGGGTTTCCTGTATAGCAATCAGCCCCAGCATTTT.

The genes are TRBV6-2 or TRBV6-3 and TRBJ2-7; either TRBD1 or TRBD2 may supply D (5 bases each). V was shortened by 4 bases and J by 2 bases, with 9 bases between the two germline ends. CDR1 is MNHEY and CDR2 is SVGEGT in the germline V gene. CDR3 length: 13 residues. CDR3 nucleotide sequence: TGTGCCAGCAGTTTCGAGGGACCCTACGAGCAGTACTTC. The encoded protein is CASSFEGPYEQYF.

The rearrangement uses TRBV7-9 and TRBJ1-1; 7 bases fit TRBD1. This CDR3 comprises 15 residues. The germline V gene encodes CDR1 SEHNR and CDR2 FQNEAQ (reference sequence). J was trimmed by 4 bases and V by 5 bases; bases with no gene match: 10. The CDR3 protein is CASSARQGRVTEAFF. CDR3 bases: TGTGCCAGCAGCGCCCGACAGGGTCGGGTCACTGAAGCTTTCTTT.

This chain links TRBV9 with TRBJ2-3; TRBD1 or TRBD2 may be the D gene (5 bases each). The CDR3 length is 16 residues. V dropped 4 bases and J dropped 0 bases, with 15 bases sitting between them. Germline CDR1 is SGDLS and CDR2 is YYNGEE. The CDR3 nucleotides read TGTGCCAGCAGCCCCGGTCCGGGACGGAGCACAGATACGCAGTATTTT. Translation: CASSPGPGRSTDTQYF.

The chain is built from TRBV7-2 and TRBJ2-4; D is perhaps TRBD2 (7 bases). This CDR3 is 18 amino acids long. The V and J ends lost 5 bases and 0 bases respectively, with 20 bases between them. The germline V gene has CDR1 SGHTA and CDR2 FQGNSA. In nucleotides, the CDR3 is TGTGCCAGCAGCCCAAGAGGGGGGGTCTCCCTAGCCAAAAACATTCAGTACTTC. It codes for CASSPRGGVSLAKNIQYF.

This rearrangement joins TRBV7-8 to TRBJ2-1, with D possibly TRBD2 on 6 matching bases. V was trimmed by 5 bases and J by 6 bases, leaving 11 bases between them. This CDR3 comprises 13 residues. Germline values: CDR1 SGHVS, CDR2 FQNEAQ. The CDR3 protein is CASSRLAPNEQFF. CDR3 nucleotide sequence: TGTGCCAGCAGCCGTCTAGCGCCCAATGAGCAGTTCTTC. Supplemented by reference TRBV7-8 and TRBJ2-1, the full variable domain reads GAGVSQSPRYKVAKRGQDVALRCDPISGHVSLFWYQQALGQGPEFLTYFQNEAQLDKSGLPSDRFFAERPEGSVSTLKIQRTQQEDSAVYLCASSRLAPNEQFFGPGTRLTVL.

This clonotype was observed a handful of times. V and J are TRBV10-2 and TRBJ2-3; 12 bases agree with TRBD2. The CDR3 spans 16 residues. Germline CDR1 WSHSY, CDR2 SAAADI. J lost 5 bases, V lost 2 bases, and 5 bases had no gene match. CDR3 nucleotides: TGCGCCAGCAGTGAGGGTCTAGCGGGAGGGCTAGATACGCAGTATTTT. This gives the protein CASSEGLAGGLDTQYF.

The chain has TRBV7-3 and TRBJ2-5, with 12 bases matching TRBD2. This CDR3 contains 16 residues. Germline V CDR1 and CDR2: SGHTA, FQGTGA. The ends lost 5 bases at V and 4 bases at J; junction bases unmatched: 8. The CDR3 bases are TGTGCCAGCAGCCTGACTAGCGGGAGATATGTAGAGACCCAGTACTTC. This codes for CASSLTSGRYVETQYF.

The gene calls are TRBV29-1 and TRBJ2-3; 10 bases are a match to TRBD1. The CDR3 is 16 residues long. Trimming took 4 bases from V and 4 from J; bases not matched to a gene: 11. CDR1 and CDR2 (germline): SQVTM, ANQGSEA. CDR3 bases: TGCAGCGTTGCGATAAGACAGGGGGCGCCGGCAGATACGCAGTATTTT. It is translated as CSVAIRQGAPADTQYF.